These 29 T cell receptor beta chains share one sample of origin, sequenced in a study of early T cells in non-severe SARS-CoV-2 infection. From the 5' RACE reads, TCRdb called clonotypes with MiXCR, one entry per CDR3 protein. Of about 64,000 distinct CDR3 sequences in the sample, around 12% are singletons; the top ten hold over 1.3%. The sample consisted of whole blood, taken at baseline. These receptor sequences come from an adult who was a healthcare worker with PCR-confirmed SARS-CoV-2 infection or an uninfected control (not recorded which).

The genes are TRBV3-1 and TRBJ2-3, with 8 bases that match TRBD2. Germline CDR1 and CDR2: LGHDT and YNNKEL (reference sequence). The CDR3 covers 16 residues. The J segment lost 3 bases and the V segment lost 4 bases, leaving 9 bases of the junction unmatched. The CDR3 bases are TGTGCCAGCAGCCGCGAAAAGGCTAGCGGGACAGATACGCAGTATTTT. Amino acid sequence: CASSREKASGTDTQYF.

The chain couples TRBV19 to TRBJ1-4; 7 bases map to TRBD1. The CDR3 is 14 residues long. V trimming: 9 bases; J trimming: 2 bases; junction bases outside the gene matches: 6. CDR1 LNHDA and CDR2 SQIVND come from the germline V gene (reference sequence). The CDR3 reads CASQWGQTNEKLFF. In DNA, the CDR3 is TGTGCCAGCCAGTGGGGACAGACTAATGAAAAACTGTTTTTT.

This clonotype has a handful of counts. V is TRBV28 and J is TRBJ2-1, with TRBD2 matching 9 bases. This CDR3 comprises 16 residues. CDR1 and CDR2 (germline): MDHEN, SYDVKM. The trim removed 5 bases at V and 7 bases at J, leaving 12 bases unmatched. The CDR3, as DNA: TGTGCCAGCAGTCCACGTCGGAGCGGGAGGTGGAATGAGCAGTTCTTC. This sequence encodes CASSPRRSGRWNEQFF. The full variable domain, in which reference TRBV28 and TRBJ2-1 provide the parts outside the CDR3, is DVKVTQSSRYLVKRTGEKVFLECVQDMDHENMFWYRQDPGLGLRLIYFSYDVKMKEKGDIPEGYSVSREKKERFSLILESASTNQTSMYLCASSPRRSGRWNEQFFGPGTRLTVL.

The J gene is TRBJ2-7, the V gene TRBV10-3, with 8 nucleotides matching TRBD2. The V segment lost 8 bases and the J segment 2 bases; nucleotides outside the gene matches: 8. This CDR3 has 14 amino acids. CDR1 is ENHRY and CDR2 is SYGVKD in the germline V gene. CDR3 nucleotides: TGTGCCATCCGGCCGACGGGGGGGCCCTACGAGCAGTACTTC. Translating gives CAIRPTGGPYEQYF.

In its sample, this clonotype was seen many times. CDR3 residues: CASSPLGRSGGGQETQYF. DNA of the CDR3: TGTGCCAGCAGCCCGCTCGGACGTTCAGGCGGTGGGCAAGAGACCCAGTACTTC. The chain uses TRBV7-9 and TRBJ2-5; D not certain. The CDR3 has 18 amino acids. The germline gives CDR1 SEHNR, CDR2 FQNEAQ (reference sequence). Trimming took 5 bases from V and 2 from J, leaving 24 bases between them.

The chain employs TRBV7-9 and TRBJ1-2; 7 nucleotides agree with TRBD1. V lost 3 bases and J lost 7; bases outside the gene matches: 8. CDR3 length equals 14 residues. The germline V gene has CDR1 SEHNR and CDR2 FQNEAQ (reference sequence). This CDR3 reads CASSFTGAQVGYTF. The CDR3 DNA is TGTGCCAGCAGCTTCACAGGGGCGCAGGTTGGCTACACCTTC.

Many counts were recorded for this clonotype. This chain connects TRBV19 to TRBJ2-7; D might be TRBD2 (5 bases). Per the germline V gene, CDR1 is LNHDA and CDR2 is SQIVND (reference sequence). CDR3 length equals 15 residues. V lost 4 bases and J lost 2, with 15 bases in between. CDR3 coding DNA: TGTGCCAGTAGTAGACCCGGACTTGCGACCTACGAGCAGTACTTC. Its protein product is CASSRPGLATYEQYF.

This clonotype was detected only a few times. The chain carries TRBV10-3 and TRBJ1-6, with D maybe TRBD1 (5 bases). Germline CDR1 is ENHRY and CDR2 is SYGVKD. CDR3 length equals 15 residues. V gave up 2 bases and J gave up 6 bases, with 11 bases separating them. This CDR3 reads CAISEGTGGNSPLHF. CDR3 bases: TGTGCCATCAGTGAGGGTACCGGGGGTAATTCACCCCTCCACTTT.

The table lists this clonotype with many counts. V is TRBV6-2 or TRBV6-3 and J is TRBJ2-1; TRBD1 is a possible D gene (6 bases). Germline CDR1 MNHEY, CDR2 SVGEGT. This CDR3 spans 15 amino acids. Trimming removed 2 bases from V and 6 bases from J, with 14 bases in between. CDR3 amino acids: CASSYEDRGINEQFF. The CDR3 DNA follows: TGTGCCAGCAGTTACGAGGACAGAGGGATCAATGAGCAGTTCTTC.

This clonotype was observed a handful of times. This chain joins TRBV10-3 and TRBJ2-1; 15 nucleotides align to TRBD2. The trim removed 6 bases at V and 0 bases at J, leaving 6 bases unmatched. CDR3 size: 18 residues. The V gene's germline CDR1 is ENHRY and CDR2 SYGVKD. The CDR3 here is CAISGLAGGKSSYNEQFF. Here the CDR3 DNA reads TGTGCCATCAGCGGACTAGCGGGAGGGAAAAGCTCCTACAATGAGCAGTTCTTC.

This clonotype has just a few counts. V gene TRBV10-3 combines with J gene TRBJ2-7; 11 bases match TRBD1. This CDR3 has 14 amino acids. With V trimmed by 6 bases and J by 5 bases, 6 bases remained unmatched. CDR1 is ENHRY and CDR2 is SYGVKD in the germline V gene. The CDR3 reads CAISAGTGGNEQYF. DNA for the CDR3: TGTGCCATCAGCGCCGGGACAGGGGGGAACGAGCAGTACTTC.

This clonotype was observed a handful of times. CDR3 residues: CASSSGLEITYEQYF. The CDR3 DNA is TGTGCCAGCAGTTCCGGACTAGAAATTACCTACGAGCAGTACTTC. The chain has TRBV6-2 or TRBV6-3 and TRBJ2-7; 7 bases are shared with TRBD2. Trimming removed 4 bases from V and 2 bases from J; junction bases left unmatched: 8. The CDR3 is made up of 15 amino acids. Germline lookup yields CDR1 MNHEY and CDR2 SVGEGT.

There are many counts of this clonotype. The genes are TRBV5-1 and TRBJ2-1; TRBD2 agrees at 8 bases. Germline assignment: CDR1 SGHRS and CDR2 YFSETQ. V dropped 2 bases and J dropped 7; count of bases not matched to a gene: 5. The CDR3 sequence is 14 residues long. CDR3: CASSFTSGANEQFF. CDR3 DNA: TGCGCCAGCAGCTTTACTAGCGGAGCTAATGAGCAGTTCTTC.

This clonotype was recorded at least ten times. The chain couples TRBV20-1 to TRBJ1-5, with TRBD1 matching 8 bases. CDR1 is DFQATT, CDR2 SNEGSKA, per germline (reference sequence). V shed 3 bases and J 2 bases; nucleotides not matched to a gene: 6. The CDR3 covers 15 residues. CDR3 sequence: CSASSGTGGNQPQHF. The DNA of the CDR3 is TGCAGTGCTAGTTCCGGGACAGGTGGCAATCAGCCCCAGCATTTT.

The table lists this clonotype with a few counts. CDR3 protein: CAWMRGNYGYTF. The CDR3 nucleotides are TGTGCCTGGATGAGGGGAAACTATGGCTACACCTTC. The chain recombines TRBV30 with TRBJ1-2, with D perhaps matching TRBD1 (5 bases). The V end lost 4 bases, the J end lost 2 bases, and 8 bases lay between the germline ends. The CDR3 totals 12 residues. Germline values: CDR1 GTSNPN, CDR2 SVGIG (reference sequence).

In this sample, this clonotype turned up a few times. The rearrangement links TRBV5-4 to TRBJ1-2; D not resolved. Germline CDR1 is SGHNT and CDR2 is YYREEE (reference sequence). The CDR3 length is 13 residues. Trimming removed 2 bases at V and 4 bases at J, with 9 bases between. This CDR3 reads CASSLLNPYGYTF. Here the CDR3 DNA reads TGTGCCAGCAGCTTACTGAACCCCTATGGCTACACCTTC.

This clonotype was counted at least ten times. The CDR3 region has the DNA TGTGCCAGCAGCTTTCAATTGTATCCTGAAGCTTTCTTT. Its protein product is CASSFQLYPEAFF. This chain uses TRBV7-2 with TRBJ1-1; no clear D gene. The CDR3 is 13 amino acids. V was pared by 3 bases and J by 6 bases, with 11 bases between. Germline lookup yields CDR1 SGHTA and CDR2 FQGNSA.

This sequence joins TRBV6-5 and TRBJ2-7; D perhaps matches TRBD1 (6 bases). The germline V and J ends were trimmed by 3 bases and 6 bases, with 15 bases remaining between them. Germline CDR1 is MNHEY and CDR2 is SVGAGI. CDR3 length: 14 residues. The CDR3 loop is CASSYLGTSIEQYF. CDR3 nucleotides: TGTGCCAGCAGTTATCTGGGGACATCGATCGAGCAGTACTTC.

This clonotype was counted only a few times. The chain couples TRBV20-1 to TRBJ2-3; weak D call: TRBD1 (6 bases). The V gene lost 0 bases and the J gene lost 5 bases, with 15 bases spanning the gap. This CDR3 contains 15 residues. Germline V gene data show CDR1 as DFQATT and CDR2 as SNEGSKA (reference sequence). The CDR3 DNA is TGCAGTGCTAGAGATTTAGCAGGGGAGCAAGATACGCAGTATTTT. Translation gives CSARDLAGEQDTQYF.

There are a few counts of this clonotype. The chain carries TRBV7-6 and TRBJ2-1; the match to TRBD2 covers 10 bases. The CDR3 has 16 amino acids. Per the germline V gene, CDR1 is SGHVS and CDR2 is FNYEAQ. V was clipped by 4 bases and J by 6 bases; unmatched bases: 9. The CDR3 spells CASSSLSGRVFNEQFF. CDR3 DNA: TGTGCCAGCAGCTCCTTAAGCGGGAGGGTTTTCAATGAGCAGTTCTTC. Full variable domain (rest looked up from reference TRBV7-6 and TRBJ2-1): GAGVSQSPRYKVTKRGQDVALRCDPISGHVSLYWYRQALGQGPEFLTYFNYEAQQDKSGLPNDRFSAERPEGSISTLTIQRTEQRDSAMYRCASSSLSGRVFNEQFFGPGTRLTVL.

This clonotype showed up just a few times. The chain has TRBV6-1 and TRBJ2-5, with 8 positions matching TRBD1. The J segment lost 2 bases and the V segment lost 4 bases, leaving 9 bases of the junction unmatched. This CDR3 is built from 16 residues. The germline V gene has CDR1 MNHNS and CDR2 SASEGT. DNA of the CDR3: TGTGCCAGCAGTGTTATTCTCGGGACAGGACAAGAGACCCAGTACTTC. This codes for CASSVILGTGQETQYF.

The gene calls are TRBV6-2 or TRBV6-3 and TRBJ2-7; the D gene is possibly TRBD1 (6 bases). The CDR3 covers 14 residues. CDR1 and CDR2 from the germline V gene are MNHEY and SVGEGT. V dropped 2 bases and J dropped 5 bases, with 13 bases sitting between them. The DNA of the CDR3 is TGTGCCAGCAGTTACCCCGACAGGCCCAACGAGCAGTACTTC. Amino acid sequence: CASSYPDRPNEQYF.

Here the CDR3 DNA reads TGTGCCAGCAGCCCCAGTGGTTTCTTAAACATTCAGTACTTC. It encodes CASSPSGFLNIQYF. The rearrangement links TRBV7-9 to TRBJ2-4; D unresolved. V was shortened by 5 bases and J by 6 bases, with 14 bases between the two germline ends. The germline gives CDR1 SEHNR, CDR2 FQNEAQ (reference sequence). The length of the CDR3 is 14 residues.

The rearrangement uses TRBV11-2 and TRBJ1-1, with no clear D. The V and J ends lost 1 base and 0 bases respectively, with 3 bases between them. Germline-derived CDR1 and CDR2 are SGHAT and FQNNGV. CDR3 length: 13 amino acids. The CDR3 loop is CASSLAVNTEAFF. The CDR3 nucleotides read TGTGCCAGCAGCTTAGCCGTGAACACTGAAGCTTTCTTT.

Only a few counts were recorded for this clonotype. J is TRBJ2-3 and V is TRBV4-3; unclear D gene. Germline CDR1 LGHNA, CDR2 YSLEER. V lost 0 bases and J lost 4, with 5 bases in between. This CDR3 has 13 residues. DNA of the CDR3: TGCGCCAGCAGCCAAGATTGGGCAGATACGCAGTATTTT. Amino acid sequence: CASSQDWADTQYF.

The genes are TRBV19 and TRBJ1-3; D remains ambiguous. The V gene lost 4 bases and the J gene lost 0 bases, with 4 bases spanning the gap. Germline CDR1 LNHDA, CDR2 SQIVND (reference sequence). The CDR3 extends over 13 amino acids. The CDR3 here is CASSTASGNTIYF. CDR3 in DNA: TGTGCCAGTAGTACAGCCTCTGGAAACACCATATATTTT.

J is TRBJ2-7 and V is TRBV18; TRBD2 is a possible D gene (5 bases). Trimming pared 6 bases from V and 3 bases from J, leaving 21 bases between. CDR3 size: 16 residues. Germline V gene sequence: CDR1 KGHSH, CDR2 LQKENI. The CDR3 region is CASSPSLDSAFYEQYF. For the CDR3, the DNA is TGTGCCAGCTCCCCCTCTTTGGATAGCGCCTTCTACGAGCAGTACTTC.

There are a few counts of this clonotype. V gene TRBV12-3 or TRBV12-4 combines with J gene TRBJ1-6, with no clear D. The CDR3 extends over 16 amino acids. V was trimmed by 0 bases and J by 8 bases, leaving 14 bases between them. CDR3 DNA: TGTGCCAGCAGTTTAGCGCGACGGGAATCGCATTCACCCCTCCACTTT. Protein sequence: CASSLARRESHSPLHF.

In this sample, this clonotype turned up a few times. The chain combines TRBV18 with TRBJ1-1; no reliable D call. The CDR3 contains 13 residues. Germline V gives CDR1 KGHSH, CDR2 LQKENI. The V gene lost 0 bases and the J gene lost 8 bases, with 10 bases spanning the gap. The CDR3: CASSPPSSLEAFF. CDR3 nucleotide sequence: TGTGCCAGCTCACCACCGAGCTCGCTCGAAGCTTTCTTT.